This T cell receptor beta chain stems from a study of identical twins. Study-wide points: In zero-insertion analyses, partial confounding could arise from invariant MAIT and iNKT cells. Out-of-frame alpha sequences common to twins were enriched for low generation probability.

CDR1 MNHEY and CDR2 SVGEGT come from the germline V gene. This CDR3 region has 15 residues. The V and J ends lost 6 bases and 0 bases respectively, with 12 bases between them. MiXCR, applied by TCRdb to the 5' RACE reads, yields one record per CDR3 protein. The sample lists roughly 1,500,000 distinct CDR3 sequences; about 31% were seen once. Every donor was a healthy Caucasian. Turning to this clonotype: Its specificity is unknown.

The chain carries TRBV6-2 or TRBV6-3 and TRBJ2-1; D is unclear. The sample consisted of cord blood. This TCR came from a newborn girl in good health. CDR3 DNA sequence: TGTGCCAGCAGGCCTATGGGGTACTCCTACAATGAGCAGTTCTTC. Protein: CASRPMGYSYNEQFF.